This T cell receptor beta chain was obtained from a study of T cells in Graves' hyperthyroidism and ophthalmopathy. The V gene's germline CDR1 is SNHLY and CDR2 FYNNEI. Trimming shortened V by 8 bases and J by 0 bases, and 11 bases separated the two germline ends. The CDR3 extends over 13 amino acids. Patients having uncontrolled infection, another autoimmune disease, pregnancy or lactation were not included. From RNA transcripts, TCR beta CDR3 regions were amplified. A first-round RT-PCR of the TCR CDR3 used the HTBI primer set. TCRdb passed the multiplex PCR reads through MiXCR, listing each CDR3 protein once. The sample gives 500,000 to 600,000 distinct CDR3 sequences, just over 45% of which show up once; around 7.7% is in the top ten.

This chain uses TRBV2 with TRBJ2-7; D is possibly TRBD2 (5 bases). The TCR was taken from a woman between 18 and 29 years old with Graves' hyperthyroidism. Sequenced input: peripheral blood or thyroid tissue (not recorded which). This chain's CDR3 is CASGISDSYEQYF. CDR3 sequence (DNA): TGTGCCAGCGGAATTAGCGACTCCTACGAGCAGTACTTC.